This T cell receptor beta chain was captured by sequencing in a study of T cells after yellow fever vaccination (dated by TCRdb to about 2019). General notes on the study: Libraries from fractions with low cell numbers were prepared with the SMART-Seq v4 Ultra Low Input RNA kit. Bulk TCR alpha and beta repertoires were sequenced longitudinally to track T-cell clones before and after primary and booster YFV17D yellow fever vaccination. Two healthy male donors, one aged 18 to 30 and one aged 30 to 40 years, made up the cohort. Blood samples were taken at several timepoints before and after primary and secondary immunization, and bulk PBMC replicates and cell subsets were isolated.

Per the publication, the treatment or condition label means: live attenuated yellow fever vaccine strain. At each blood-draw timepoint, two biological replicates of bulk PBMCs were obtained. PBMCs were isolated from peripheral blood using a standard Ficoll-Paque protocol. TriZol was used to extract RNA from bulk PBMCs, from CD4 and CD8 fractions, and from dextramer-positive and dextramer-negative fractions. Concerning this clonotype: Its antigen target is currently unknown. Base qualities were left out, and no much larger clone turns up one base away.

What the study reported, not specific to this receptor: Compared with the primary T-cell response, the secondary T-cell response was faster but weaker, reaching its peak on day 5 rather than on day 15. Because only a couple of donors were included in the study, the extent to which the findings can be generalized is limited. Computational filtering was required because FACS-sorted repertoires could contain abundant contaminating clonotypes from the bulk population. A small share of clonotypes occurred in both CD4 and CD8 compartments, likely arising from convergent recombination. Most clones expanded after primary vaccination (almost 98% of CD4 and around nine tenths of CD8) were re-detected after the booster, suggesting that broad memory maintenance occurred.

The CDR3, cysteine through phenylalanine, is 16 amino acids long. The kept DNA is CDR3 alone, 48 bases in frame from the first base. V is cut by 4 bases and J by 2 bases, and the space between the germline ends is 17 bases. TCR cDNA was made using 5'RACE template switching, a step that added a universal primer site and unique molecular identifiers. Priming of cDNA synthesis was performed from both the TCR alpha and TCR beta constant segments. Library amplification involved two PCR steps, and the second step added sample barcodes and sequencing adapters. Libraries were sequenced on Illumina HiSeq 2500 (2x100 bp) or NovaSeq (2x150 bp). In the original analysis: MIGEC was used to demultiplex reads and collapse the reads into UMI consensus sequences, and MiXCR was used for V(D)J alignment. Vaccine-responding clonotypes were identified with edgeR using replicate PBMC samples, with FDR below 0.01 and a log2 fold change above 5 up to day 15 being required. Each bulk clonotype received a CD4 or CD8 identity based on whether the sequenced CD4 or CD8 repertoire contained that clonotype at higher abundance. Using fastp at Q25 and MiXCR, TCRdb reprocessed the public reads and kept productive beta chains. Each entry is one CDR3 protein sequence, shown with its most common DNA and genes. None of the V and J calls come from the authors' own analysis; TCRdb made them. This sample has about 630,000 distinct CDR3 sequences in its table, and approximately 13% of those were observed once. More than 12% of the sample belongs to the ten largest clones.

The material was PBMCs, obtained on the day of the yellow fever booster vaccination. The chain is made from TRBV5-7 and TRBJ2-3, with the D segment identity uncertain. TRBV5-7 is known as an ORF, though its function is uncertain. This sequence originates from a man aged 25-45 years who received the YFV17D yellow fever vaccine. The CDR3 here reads CASSLWHWVATDTQYF. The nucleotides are TGTGCCAGCAGCCTCTGGCACTGGGTGGCCACAGATACGCAGTATTTT.